This TCR beta chain stems from a study of T cell responses to AZD1222 COVID-19 vaccine. Study-wide context: Combined were second doses at about 4 or about 12 weeks. Whole-study findings and limits: Dominant CD4 TCR responses targeted spike regions 160-218 and 743-854.

As concerns this clone: Its matching antigen is unknown.

Method: immunoSEQ multiplex PCR; TCRdb's copy keeps in-frame clones and lacks some. The sample yields 100,000 to 140,000 clones, around 91% seen once. CDR3 size: 17 residues. Trimming stripped 0 bases from V and 2 bases from J, with 14 bases between. Per the germline V gene, CDR1 is LGHNA and CDR2 is YSLEER. The chain employs TRBV4-3 and TRBJ2-1, with D unclear. The origin of this receptor is an adult in good health. This specimen was peripheral blood, taken on day 0 of AZD1222 vaccination. The CDR3 loop is CASSQDHDGVAYNEQFF. Here the CDR3 DNA reads TGCGCCAGCAGCCAAGATCACGATGGGGTAGCCTACAATGAGCAGTTCTTC.